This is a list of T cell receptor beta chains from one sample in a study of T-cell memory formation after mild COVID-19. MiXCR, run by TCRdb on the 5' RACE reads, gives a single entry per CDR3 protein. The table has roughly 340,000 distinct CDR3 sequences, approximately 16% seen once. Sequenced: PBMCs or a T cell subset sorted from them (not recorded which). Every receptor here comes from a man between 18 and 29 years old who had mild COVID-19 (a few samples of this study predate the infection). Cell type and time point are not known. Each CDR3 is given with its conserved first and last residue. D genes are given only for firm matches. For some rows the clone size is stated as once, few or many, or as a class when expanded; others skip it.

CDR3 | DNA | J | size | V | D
CAWLEAGEAFF | TGTGCCTGGCTCGAGGCAGGCGAAGCTTTCTTT | TRBJ1-1 | many | TRBV30 | NA
CASSQEGTGADLNIQYF | TGCGCCAGCAGCCAAGAGGGGACAGGGGCCGATTTGAACATTCAGTACTTC | TRBJ2-4 | many | TRBV4-3 | TRBD1
CASSQDRPLPNYGYTF | TGCGCCAGCAGCCAAGATAGACCTTTACCCAACTATGGCTACACCTTC | TRBJ1-2 | NA | TRBV4-1 | NA
CASSLNGFGADTQYF | TGTGCCAGCAGCCTGAACGGATTTGGGGCAGATACGCAGTATTTT | TRBJ2-3 | NA | TRBV7-2 | NA
CASSQGASGGVRETQYF | TGCGCCAGCAGCCAAGGGGCTAGCGGGGGGGTACGGGAGACCCAGTACTTC | TRBJ2-5 | NA | TRBV4-1 | TRBD2
CSARLRGYYEQYF | TGCAGTGCTAGATTGCGCGGATACTACGAGCAGTACTTC | TRBJ2-7 | NA | TRBV20-1 | NA
CATSGAGPNEQFF | TGTGCCACTTCGGGGGCAGGACCGAATGAGCAGTTCTTC | TRBJ2-1 | few | TRBV24-1 | NA
CASSLGDPTDTQYF | TGTGCCAGCAGCCTGGGGGACCCCACAGATACGCAGTATTTT | TRBJ2-3 | NA | TRBV12-3/TRBV12-4 | NA
CASSLDRRTGFYNEQFF | TGTGCCAGCAGCTTAGATAGAAGGACAGGGTTTTACAATGAGCAGTTCTTC | TRBJ2-1 | NA | TRBV11-2 | TRBD1
CATAGEWDTQYF | TGTGCCACTGCGGGGGAGTGGGATACGCAGTATTTT | TRBJ2-3 | NA | TRBV7-8 | TRBD2
CASSRDPRYNEQFF | TGTGCCAGCAGCCGGGACCCTAGATACAATGAGCAGTTCTTC | TRBJ2-1 | NA | TRBV5-8 | NA
CASSYVPSGGGQPQHF | TGTGCCAGCTCGTACGTACCTTCGGGAGGGGGTCAGCCCCAGCATTTT | TRBJ1-5 | NA | TRBV28 | NA